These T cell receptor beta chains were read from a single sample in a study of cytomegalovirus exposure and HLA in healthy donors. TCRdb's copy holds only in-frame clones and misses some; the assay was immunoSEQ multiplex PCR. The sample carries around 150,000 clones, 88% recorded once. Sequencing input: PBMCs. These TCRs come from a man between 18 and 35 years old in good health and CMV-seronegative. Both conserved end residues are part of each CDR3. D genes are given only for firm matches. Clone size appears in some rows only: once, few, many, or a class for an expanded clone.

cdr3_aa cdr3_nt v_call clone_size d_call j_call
CSVESGDRGKDTQYF TGCAGCGTTGAATCCGGGGACAGGGGTAAGGATACGCAGTATTTT TRBV29-1 - TRBD1 TRBJ2-3
CASSQAGGQIGELFF TGCGCCAGCAGCCAAGCGGGGGGGCAAATCGGGGAGCTGTTTTTT TRBV4-1 - TRBD2 TRBJ2-2
CASSLSALTAVPETQYF TGTGCCAGCAGTTTATCCGCCCTCACAGCAGTGCCAGAGACCCAGTACTTC TRBV27 few - TRBJ2-5
CASSLGRRDEQFF TGTGCCAGCAGCTTAGGGAGGAGGGATGAGCAGTTCTTC TRBV7-6 - - TRBJ2-1
CASTIGGGNTEAFF TGTGCCAGCACCATAGGGGGGGGGAACACTGAAGCTTTCTTT TRBV6-6 - - TRBJ1-1
CASRRGSLSSYEQYF TGCGCCAGCAGGCGGGGCAGCCTGAGCTCCTACGAGCAGTACTTC TRBV10-2 once - TRBJ2-7
CASSGGQVSDTQYF TGCGCCAGCAGCGGTGGACAGGTCTCAGATACGCAGTATTTT TRBV5-1 - TRBD1 TRBJ2-3
CASSRDLEETQYF TGCGCCAGCAGTAGGGACTTAGAAGAGACCCAGTACTTC TRBV10-1 - - TRBJ2-5
CASSIQNDGELFF TGTGCCAGTAGTATTCAGAACGACGGGGAGCTGTTTTTT TRBV19 - - TRBJ2-2
CASSLVSRGGAPWSYNEQFF TGCGCCAGCAGCTTGGTCTCACGGGGAGGGGCGCCCTGGTCCTACAATGAGCAGTTCTTC TRBV5-1 - TRBD2 TRBJ2-1
CASSPPGQVSGANVLTF TGCGCCAGCAGCCCACCGGGACAGGTGTCTGGGGCCAACGTCCTGACTTTC TRBV4-1 - TRBD1 TRBJ2-6
CATVKTGSYGYTF TGTGCCACCGTGAAGACAGGAAGCTATGGCTACACCTTC TRBV19 - - TRBJ1-2
CASSPGGGHPGTGELFF TGTGCCAGCTCACCTGGTGGGGGACACCCGGGCACCGGGGAGCTGTTTTTT TRBV18 many - TRBJ2-2
CASSQDLPGTGSTDTQYF TGCGCCAGCAGCCAAGATTTGCCCGGGACAGGGAGCACAGATACGCAGTATTTT TRBV4-3 - TRBD1 TRBJ2-3
CASSSLADTDTQYF TGTGCCAGCAGCTCCCTAGCGGACACAGATACGCAGTATTTT TRBV7-9 - TRBD2 TRBJ2-3
CASSRLGGQETQYF TGTGCCAGCAGCCGCCTCGGGGGGCAAGAGACCCAGTACTTC TRBV4-2 - TRBD2 TRBJ2-5
CASSGDRGLQPQHF TGTGCCAGCAGTGGGGACAGGGGGCTTCAGCCCCAGCATTTT TRBV2 few TRBD1 TRBJ1-5
CASSSLLAGTDTQYF TGCGCCAGCAGCTCGCTACTAGCGGGGACAGATACGCAGTATTTT TRBV5-1 - TRBD2 TRBJ2-3
CASSQTPPSGQYF TGTGCCAGCAGTCAAACTCCACCCTCCGGGCAGTACTTC TRBV7-9 - - TRBJ2-7
CASREETGVNTEAFF TGTGCCAGCAGGGAAGAGACAGGGGTTAACACTGAAGCTTTCTTT TRBV28 - TRBD1 TRBJ1-1
CASSPGQGVRGYTF TGCGCCAGCAGCCCCGGACAGGGGGTGCGGGGCTACACCTTC TRBV4-1 - TRBD1 TRBJ1-2
CASSFGGIGYGELFF TGTGCCAGCAGTTTCGGCGGAATTGGTTACGGGGAGCTGTTTTTT TRBV28 - - TRBJ2-2
CATKMAGMPGELFF TGCGCCACCAAAATGGCGGGGATGCCCGGGGAGCTGTTTTTT TRBV5-1 once - TRBJ2-2
CASSPDRGSGYTF TGTGCCAGCAGCCCTGACAGGGGGTCAGGCTACACCTTC TRBV28 - TRBD1 TRBJ1-2
CASRKSGQAAIGELFF TGCGCCAGCAGAAAATCCGGACAGGCAGCGATCGGGGAGCTGTTTTTT TRBV5-1 - TRBD1 TRBJ2-2
CASSRSMTSGGYNEQFF TGCGCCAGCAGCCGATCAATGACTAGCGGGGGCTACAATGAGCAGTTCTTC TRBV4-3 - TRBD2 TRBJ2-1
CASSRLGGGTDTQYF TGCGCCAGCAGCAGATTAGGGGGCGGCACAGATACGCAGTATTTT TRBV5-1 - TRBD1 TRBJ2-3
CASSKTGPSYGYTF TGTGCCAGCAGTAAAACAGGGCCCAGCTATGGCTACACCTTC TRBV6-1 - - TRBJ1-2
CASSKRQDRTDTQYF TGCGCCAGCAGCAAGAGACAGGACCGCACAGATACGCAGTATTTT TRBV5-1 - - TRBJ2-3